This is a list of T cell receptor beta chains from one sample in a study of blood T cell dynamics during melanoma immunotherapy. Clones were read by immunoSEQ multiplex PCR, and TCRdb kept only the in-frame ones, dropping some. The top ten hold about 30% of the sample, which has 6,000 to 8,500 clones, over 70% seen once. The material was blood, obtained from a patient treated with checkpoint blockade. These receptors were collected from a human donor with melanoma. Each CDR3 is given with its conserved first and last residue. D genes are given only for firm matches. The listing skips clone size in some rows; elsewhere it reads once, few, many or a size class.

cdr3_aa: CASSSRTGSATNEKLFF
cdr3_nt: TGTGCCAGCAGCTCCCGGACAGGATCTGCAACTAATGAAAAACTGTTTTTT
j_call: TRBJ1-4
clone_size: -
d_call: TRBD1
v_call: TRBV11-2

cdr3_aa: CASSYNTARLFF
cdr3_nt: TGTGCCAGCAGCTACAACACGGCTAGGCTGTTTTTT
j_call: TRBJ1-4
clone_size: -
d_call: -
v_call: TRBV5-8

cdr3_aa: CASLLTRWGNEQFF
cdr3_nt: TGTGCCAGCTTACTGACGAGGTGGGGCAATGAGCAGTTCTTC
j_call: TRBJ2-1
clone_size: few
d_call: -
v_call: TRBV2

cdr3_aa: CASSSREGDEQFF
cdr3_nt: TGTGCCAGCAGCTCGCGGGAAGGCGATGAGCAGTTCTTC
j_call: TRBJ2-1
clone_size: -
d_call: -
v_call: TRBV6-6

cdr3_aa: CASSSMGGQAYGNTIYF
cdr3_nt: TGTGCCAGCAGCTCGATGGGGGGACAGGCATATGGAAACACCATATATTTT
j_call: TRBJ1-3
clone_size: -
d_call: TRBD1
v_call: TRBV11-2

cdr3_aa: CASSRGGDYSNQPQHF
cdr3_nt: TGTGCCAGCAGCCGTGGTGGAGATTATAGCAATCAGCCCCAGCATTTT
j_call: TRBJ1-5
clone_size: -
d_call: -
v_call: TRBV5-5

cdr3_aa: CASSPKDRANSPLHF
cdr3_nt: TGTGCCAGCTCACCAAAGGACAGGGCCAATTCACCCCTCCACTTT
j_call: TRBJ1-6
clone_size: few
d_call: TRBD1
v_call: TRBV18

cdr3_aa: CASSPGDEQFF
cdr3_nt: TGTGCCAGCTCCCCGGGTGATGAGCAGTTCTTC
j_call: TRBJ2-1
clone_size: -
d_call: -
v_call: TRBV2

cdr3_aa: CASRGQGGRVTEAFF
cdr3_nt: TGTGCCAGCAGGGGGCAGGGGGGGCGAGTCACTGAAGCTTTCTTT
j_call: TRBJ1-1
clone_size: -
d_call: TRBD1
v_call: TRBV2

cdr3_aa: CASSPLIGQGNSPLHF
cdr3_nt: TGTGCCAGCAGCCCCCTCATAGGACAGGGTAATTCACCCCTCCACTTT
j_call: TRBJ1-6
clone_size: -
d_call: TRBD1
v_call: TRBV7-8

cdr3_aa: CASSLAKGRNEKLFF
cdr3_nt: TGCGCCAGCAGCTTGGCAAAGGGGCGTAATGAAAAACTGTTTTTT
j_call: TRBJ1-4
clone_size: few
d_call: -
v_call: TRBV5-1

cdr3_aa: CASSLDRQETQYF
cdr3_nt: TGTGCCAGCAGCTTAGACAGACAAGAGACCCAGTACTTC
j_call: TRBJ2-5
clone_size: -
d_call: -
v_call: TRBV13

cdr3_aa: CASSIGGGRKNEQFF
cdr3_nt: TGTGCCAGTAGTATTGGGGGCGGGAGGAAAAATGAGCAGTTCTTC
j_call: TRBJ2-1
clone_size: -
d_call: TRBD2
v_call: TRBV19

cdr3_aa: CASSFRGQGENEQYF
cdr3_nt: TGCGCCAGCAGCTTTAGGGGACAGGGGGAGAACGAGCAGTACTTC
j_call: TRBJ2-7
clone_size: -
d_call: TRBD1
v_call: TRBV5-1

cdr3_aa: CASSQGVGETQYF
cdr3_nt: TGCGCCAGCAGCCAGGGGGTCGGGGAGACCCAGTACTTC
j_call: TRBJ2-5
clone_size: once
d_call: -
v_call: TRBV4-1

cdr3_aa: CSVDGVVQGHTGELFF
cdr3_nt: TGCAGCGTTGACGGGGTGGTACAGGGTCACACCGGGGAGCTGTTTTTT
j_call: TRBJ2-2
clone_size: -
d_call: -
v_call: TRBV29-1

cdr3_aa: CASSRSTGANTEAFF
cdr3_nt: TGTGCCAGCAGCCGCTCGACAGGGGCGAACACTGAAGCTTTCTTT
j_call: TRBJ1-1
clone_size: once
d_call: TRBD1
v_call: TRBV7-2